The clone carrying this TCR beta chain has more than one count but fewer than ten. The target antigen is unknown. In the PCR, 60 Vbeta and 13 Jbeta primers were used. Produced via immunoSEQ multiplex PCR; TCRdb's table is partial and in-frame only. The sample yields roughly 190,000 clones, 75% to 85% seen once. This entry belongs to a study of cytomegalovirus exposure and HLA in healthy donors. The V end was cut by 5 bases, the J end by 4 bases, with 9 bases between. Germline V gene data show CDR1 as WSHSY and CDR2 as SAAADI. CDR3 size: 13 residues. The study, taken as a whole, reports: Most likely, a cluster of highly shared sequence variants arose as a sequencing artifact.

The clonotype comes from a woman aged 18-29 years in good health and CMV-seronegative. The gene calls are TRBV10-2 and TRBJ1-5; tentative D call: TRBD1 (5 bases). The sequenced sample was PBMCs. CDR3 nucleotides: TGCGCCAGCAGTTTGGCAGGGAATCAGCCCCAGCATTTT. Translation gives CASSLAGNQPQHF.